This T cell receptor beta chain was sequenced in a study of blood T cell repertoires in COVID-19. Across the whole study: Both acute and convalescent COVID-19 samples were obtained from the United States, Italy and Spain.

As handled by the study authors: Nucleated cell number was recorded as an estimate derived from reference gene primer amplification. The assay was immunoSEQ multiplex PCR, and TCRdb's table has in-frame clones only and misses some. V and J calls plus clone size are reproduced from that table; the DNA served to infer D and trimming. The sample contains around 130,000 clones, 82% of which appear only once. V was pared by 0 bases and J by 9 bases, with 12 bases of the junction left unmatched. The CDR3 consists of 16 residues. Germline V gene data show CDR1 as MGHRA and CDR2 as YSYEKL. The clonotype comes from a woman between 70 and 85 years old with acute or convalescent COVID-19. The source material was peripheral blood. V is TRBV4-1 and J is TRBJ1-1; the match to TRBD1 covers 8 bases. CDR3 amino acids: CASSQEGGNRGSKAFF. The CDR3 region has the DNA TGCGCCAGCAGCCAAGAAGGGGGAAACAGGGGGTCGAAAGCTTTCTTT.